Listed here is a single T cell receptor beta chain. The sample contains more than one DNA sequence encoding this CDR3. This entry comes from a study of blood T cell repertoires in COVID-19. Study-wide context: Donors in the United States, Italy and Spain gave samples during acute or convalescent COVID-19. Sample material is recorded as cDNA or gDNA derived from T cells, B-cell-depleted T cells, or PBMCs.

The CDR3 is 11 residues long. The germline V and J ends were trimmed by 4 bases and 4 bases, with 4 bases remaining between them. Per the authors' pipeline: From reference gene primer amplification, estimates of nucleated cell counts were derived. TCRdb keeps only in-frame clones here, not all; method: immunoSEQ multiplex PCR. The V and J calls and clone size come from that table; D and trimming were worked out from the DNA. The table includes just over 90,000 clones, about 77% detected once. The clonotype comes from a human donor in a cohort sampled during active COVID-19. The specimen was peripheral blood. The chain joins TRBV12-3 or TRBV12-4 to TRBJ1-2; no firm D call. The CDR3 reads CASSSGYGYTF. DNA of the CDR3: TGTGCCAGCAGTTCCGGCTATGGCTACACCTTC.